This TCR beta chain was sequenced during a study of blood T cell dynamics during melanoma immunotherapy. The germline V and J ends were trimmed by 4 bases and 2 bases, with 4 bases remaining between them. CDR3 length equals 12 residues. The germline gives CDR1 SGHAT, CDR2 FQDESV (reference sequence). As for time point: pre-treatment baseline. Every bulk PBMC sample received the same 350 ng of DNA. Here immunoSEQ multiplex PCR was the method, and the copy in TCRdb shows in-frame clones only, minus some. The table lists 20,000 to 25,000 clones, roughly 86% of them singletons, with approximately 1.1% in the top ten.

The sequences come from blood, collected from a patient treated with checkpoint blockade. The chain couples TRBV11-1 to TRBJ2-3; D ambiguous. This TCR was sampled from a human donor with melanoma. CDR3 in DNA: TGTGCCAGCAGCTCCATCACAGATACGCAGTATTTT. Translating gives CASSSITDTQYF.